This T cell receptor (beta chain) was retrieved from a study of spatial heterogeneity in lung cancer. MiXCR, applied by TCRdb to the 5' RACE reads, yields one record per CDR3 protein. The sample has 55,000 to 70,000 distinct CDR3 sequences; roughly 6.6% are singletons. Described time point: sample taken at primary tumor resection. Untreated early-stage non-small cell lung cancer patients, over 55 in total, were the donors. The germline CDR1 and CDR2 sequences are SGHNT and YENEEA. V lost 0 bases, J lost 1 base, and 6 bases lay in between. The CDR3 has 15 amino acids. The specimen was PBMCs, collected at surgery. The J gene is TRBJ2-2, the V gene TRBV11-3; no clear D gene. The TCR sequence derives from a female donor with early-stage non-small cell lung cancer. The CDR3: CASSLDPGNTGELFF. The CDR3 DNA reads TGTGCCAGCAGCTTAGATCCAGGGAACACCGGGGAGCTGTTTTTT.